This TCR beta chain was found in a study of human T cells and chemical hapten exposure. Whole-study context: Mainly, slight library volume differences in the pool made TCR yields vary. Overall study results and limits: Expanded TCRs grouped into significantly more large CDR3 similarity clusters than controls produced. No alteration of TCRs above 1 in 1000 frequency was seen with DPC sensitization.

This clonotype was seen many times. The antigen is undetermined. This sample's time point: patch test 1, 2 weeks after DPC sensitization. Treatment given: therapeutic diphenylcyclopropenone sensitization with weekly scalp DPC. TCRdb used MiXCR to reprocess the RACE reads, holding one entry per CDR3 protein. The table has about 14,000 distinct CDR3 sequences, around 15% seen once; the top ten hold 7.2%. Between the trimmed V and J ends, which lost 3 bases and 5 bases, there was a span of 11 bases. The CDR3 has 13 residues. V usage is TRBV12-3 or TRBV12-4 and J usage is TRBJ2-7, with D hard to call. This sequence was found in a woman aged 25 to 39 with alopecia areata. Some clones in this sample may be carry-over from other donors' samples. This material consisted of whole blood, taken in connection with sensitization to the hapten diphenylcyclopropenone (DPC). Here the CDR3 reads CASSLGQPDEQYF. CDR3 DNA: TGTGCCAGCAGTTTGGGCCAGCCAGACGAGCAGTACTTC.